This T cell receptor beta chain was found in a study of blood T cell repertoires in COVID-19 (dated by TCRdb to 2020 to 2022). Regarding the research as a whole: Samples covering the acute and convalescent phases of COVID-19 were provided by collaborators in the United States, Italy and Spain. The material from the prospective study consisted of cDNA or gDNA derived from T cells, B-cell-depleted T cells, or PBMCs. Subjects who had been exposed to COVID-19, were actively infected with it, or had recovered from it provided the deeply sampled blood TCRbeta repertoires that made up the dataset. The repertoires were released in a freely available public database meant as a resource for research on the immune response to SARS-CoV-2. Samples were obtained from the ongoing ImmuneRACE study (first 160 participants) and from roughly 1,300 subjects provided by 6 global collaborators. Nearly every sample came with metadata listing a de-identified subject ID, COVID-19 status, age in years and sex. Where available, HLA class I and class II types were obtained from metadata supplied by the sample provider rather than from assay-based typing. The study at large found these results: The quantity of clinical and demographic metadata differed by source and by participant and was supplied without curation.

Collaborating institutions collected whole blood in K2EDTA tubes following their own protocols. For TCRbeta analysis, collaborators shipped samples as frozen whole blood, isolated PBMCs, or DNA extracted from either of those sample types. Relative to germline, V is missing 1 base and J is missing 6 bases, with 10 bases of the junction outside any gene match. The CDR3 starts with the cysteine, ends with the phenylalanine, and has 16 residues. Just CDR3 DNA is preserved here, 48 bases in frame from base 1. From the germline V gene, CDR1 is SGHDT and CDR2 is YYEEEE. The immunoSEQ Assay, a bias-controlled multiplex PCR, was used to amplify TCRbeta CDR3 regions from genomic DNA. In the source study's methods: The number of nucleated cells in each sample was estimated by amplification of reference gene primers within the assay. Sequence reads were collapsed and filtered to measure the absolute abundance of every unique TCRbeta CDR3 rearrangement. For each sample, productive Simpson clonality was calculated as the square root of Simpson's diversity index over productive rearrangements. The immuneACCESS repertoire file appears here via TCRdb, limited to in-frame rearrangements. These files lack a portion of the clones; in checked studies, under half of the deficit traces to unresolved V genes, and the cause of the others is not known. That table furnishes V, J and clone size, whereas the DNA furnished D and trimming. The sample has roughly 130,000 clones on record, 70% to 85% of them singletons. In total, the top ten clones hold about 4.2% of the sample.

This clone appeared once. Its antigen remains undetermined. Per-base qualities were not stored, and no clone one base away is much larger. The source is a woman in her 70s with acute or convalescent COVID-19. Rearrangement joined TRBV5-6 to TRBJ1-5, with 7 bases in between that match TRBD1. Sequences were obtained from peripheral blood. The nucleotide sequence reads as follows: TGTGCCAGCAGCTTGTTTGCAGGGGGTGGGAGTCAGCCCCAGCATTTT. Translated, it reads CASSLFAGGGSQPQHF.